Shown below are 20 T cell receptor beta chains from a single sample sequenced in a study of CD8+ T cells in alopecia areata. The treatment: oral pan-JAK inhibitor, 5-10 mg twice daily. Once RNA had been extracted, it was reverse transcribed into cDNA to act as the sequencing template. TCRdb's copy holds only in-frame clones and misses some; the assay was immunoSEQ multiplex PCR. The sample records approximately 210,000 clones, over 60% being singletons. The material was CD4+ T cells sorted from blood, obtained at week 4, from a patient treated with tofacitinib. Receptor source: a human donor with alopecia areata.

This clone was seen only a few times. Here the CDR3 reads CASSLVFGGTEAFF. The CDR3 bases are TGTGCCAGCAGCTTAGTGTTTGGAGGAACTGAAGCTTTCTTT. The J gene is TRBJ1-1, the V gene TRBV7-2; the D is unclear. V lost 1 base to trimming and J lost 5 bases, with 11 bases between them. CDR1 and CDR2 from the germline V gene are SGHTA and FQGNSA. There are 14 residues in the CDR3.

The chain has TRBV10-3 and TRBJ2-7, with TRBD1 identical over 8 bases. Trimming removed 6 bases from V and 3 bases from J; junction bases left unmatched: 1. CDR3 length equals 12 residues. Germline assignment: CDR1 ENHRY and CDR2 SYGVKD. The CDR3 sequence is CAISTGGYEQYF. The CDR3 bases are TGTGCCATCAGCACAGGGGGCTACGAGCAGTACTTC.

The chain employs TRBV5-1 and TRBJ2-3; no firm D call. The CDR3 runs 11 residues. The germline gives CDR1 SGHRS, CDR2 YFSETQ. The V and J ends lost 7 bases and 5 bases respectively, with 8 bases between them. In DNA form, the CDR3 reads TGCGCCAGCTCCGAGGAAGATACGCAGTATTTT. Its translation is CASSEEDTQYF. Full variable domain (missing parts from reference TRBV5-1 and TRBJ2-3): KAGVTQTPRYLIKTRGQQVTLSCSPISGHRSVSWYQQTPGQGLQFLFEYFSETQRNKGNFPGRFSGRQFSNSRSEMNVSTLELGDSALYLCASSEEDTQYFGPGTRLTVL.

The chain's CDR3 is CSANRDEKLFF. The DNA for the CDR3 is TGCAGTGCTAACAGGGATGAAAAACTGTTTTTT. The chain recombines TRBV20-1 with TRBJ1-4, with D possibly being TRBD1 (6 bases). The CDR3 runs 11 residues. The germline CDR1 and CDR2 sequences are DFQATT and SNEGSKA (reference sequence). The ends were cut back, 4 bases at V and 6 bases at J, with 6 bases in the middle.

This rearrangement joins TRBV5-1 to TRBJ1-3; D is ambiguous. This CDR3 is 15 amino acids long. In germline, CDR1 is SGHRS, CDR2 YFSETQ. V lost 0 bases, J lost 0 bases, and 7 bases lay in between. The CDR3, as DNA: TGCGCCAGCAGCTTGGGTGCCAGCTCTGGAAACACCATATATTTT. Translation gives CASSLGASSGNTIYF.

This chain connects TRBV6-5 to TRBJ1-6; perhaps TRBD1 as D (6 bases). Germline CDR1 is MNHEY and CDR2 is SVGAGI. The CDR3 has 14 residues. Trimming removed 6 bases at V and 7 bases at J, with 13 bases between. The CDR3 here is CASREDSPNSPLHF. CDR3 nucleotides: TGTGCCAGCAGGGAGGACAGTCCAAATTCACCCCTCCACTTT.

The table lists this clone with a few counts. The sample contains more than one DNA sequence encoding this CDR3. The rearrangement joins TRBV29-1 to TRBJ2-5; D call uncertain. The CDR3 runs to 9 residues. Deletions cut 4 bases from V and 4 bases from J, with 1 base between. Germline lookup yields CDR1 SQVTM and CDR2 ANQGSEA. CDR3 residues: CSVGETQYF. The CDR3 DNA is TGCAGCGTTGGAGAGACCCAGTACTTC.

This clone showed up just once. CDR3 sequence reads: CASSYSSSRGGYEQYF. The CDR3 bases are TGTGCCAGCAGTTACTCGTCTTCGCGGGGGGGCTACGAGCAGTACTTC. This chain connects TRBV6-5 to TRBJ2-7, with 9 bases lining up with TRBD2. Germline V gene lookup returns CDR1 MNHEY and CDR2 SVGAGI. Trimming took 0 bases from V and 3 from J; bases not matched to a gene: 6. This CDR3 contains 16 residues.

The chain uses TRBV6-5 and TRBJ1-3; a possible D gene is TRBD1 (5 bases). This CDR3 spans 14 amino acids. Germline CDR1 and CDR2: MNHEY and SVGAGI. Between the trimmed V and J ends, which lost 6 bases and 4 bases, there was a span of 13 bases. The CDR3 spells CASRPGTPGNTIYF. CDR3 sequence (DNA): TGTGCCAGCAGGCCCGGGACGCCGGGAAACACCATATATTTT.

This clone has only a few counts. V usage is TRBV5-1 and J usage is TRBJ2-7; D is unresolved. This CDR3 has 14 amino acids. V was trimmed by 4 bases and J by 10 bases, leaving 21 bases between them. Per germline, CDR1 SGHRS and CDR2 YFSETQ. The CDR3 reads CASSPGWAGEDQYF. The CDR3 DNA follows: TGCGCCAGCAGCCCAGGTTGGGCAGGAGAGGATCAGTACTTC. Complete variable domain (other parts from reference TRBV5-1 and TRBJ2-7): KAGVTQTPRYLIKTRGQQVTLSCSPISGHRSVSWYQQTPGQGLQFLFEYFSETQRNKGNFPGRFSGRQFSNSRSEMNVSTLELGDSALYLCASSPGWAGEDQYFGPGTRLTVT.

The chain is built from TRBV6-5 and TRBJ2-5; 8 nucleotides line up with TRBD2. Germline V gene sequence: CDR1 MNHEY, CDR2 SVGAGI. CDR3 length: 13 amino acids. After removal of 8 bases from V and 5 bases from J, the junction contained 7 bases not matched to a gene. This CDR3 reads CASRGLVEETQYF. In nucleotides, the CDR3 is TGTGCCAGCCGGGGACTAGTAGAGGAGACCCAGTACTTC.

The chain recombines TRBV6-5 with TRBJ1-6; D remains unclear. The germline V gene encodes CDR1 MNHEY and CDR2 SVGAGI. The V end was cut by 7 bases, the J end by 7 bases, with 14 bases between. The CDR3 runs 14 residues. The CDR3 DNA follows: TGTGCCAGCACCACAACCCAAGTAAATTCACCCCTCCACTTT. Translation: CASTTTQVNSPLHF.

This clone was seen only once. CDR3: CAIRGQNEQFF. In DNA, the CDR3 is TGTGCCATCAGGGGACAGAATGAGCAGTTCTTC. The chain is built from TRBV10-3 and TRBJ2-1; 7 bases match TRBD1. Looked up from germline, CDR1 is ENHRY and CDR2 is SYGVKD. The CDR3 sequence is 11 residues long. The trim removed 6 bases at V and 7 bases at J, leaving 0 bases unmatched.

DNA of the CDR3: TGTGCCATCAGTGAGTCGGCGGGGAAAACCTACGAGCAGTACTTC. Translating it yields CAISESAGKTYEQYF. V usage is TRBV10-3 and J usage is TRBJ2-7, with D maybe TRBD2 (6 bases). The germline V gene has CDR1 ENHRY and CDR2 SYGVKD. The germline V and J ends were trimmed by 0 bases and 2 bases, with 11 bases remaining between them. The CDR3 consists of 15 residues.

The chain is built from TRBV19 and TRBJ1-1, with 9 bases aligning to TRBD1. CDR3 length: 14 residues. V dropped 6 bases and J dropped 1; count of bases not matched to a gene: 3. Germline-derived CDR1 and CDR2 are LNHDA and SQIVND (reference sequence). The CDR3 protein is CASREDRGNTEAFF. CDR3 coding DNA: TGTGCCAGTAGAGAGGACAGGGGGAACACTGAAGCTTTCTTT.

The chain has TRBV29-1 and TRBJ2-2; unclear D gene. This CDR3 is built from 14 residues. Germline-derived CDR1 and CDR2 are SQVTM and ANQGSEA. The germline V and J ends were trimmed by 7 bases and 3 bases, with 15 bases remaining between them. The CDR3 is CSARLLRDTGELFF. CDR3 sequence (DNA): TGCAGCGCGAGACTCCTTCGAGACACCGGGGAGCTGTTTTTT.

The chain recombines TRBV23-1 with TRBJ2-6; possibly TRBD2 for D (5 bases). TRBV23-1 is placed among ORFs of uncertain function. The CDR3 is 19 amino acids. V lost 2 bases and J lost 0, with 17 bases in between. CDR3 in DNA: TGCGCCAGCAGTCAAACCGGGAACAGCCCGAACTCTGGGGCCAACGTCCTGACTTTC. Amino acid sequence: CASSQTGNSPNSGANVLTF.

This clone was counted a few times. The chain couples TRBV30 to TRBJ2-2, with D tentatively TRBD1 (6 bases). The CDR3 sequence is 14 residues long. The V gene's germline CDR1 is GTSNPN and CDR2 SVGIG (reference sequence). V dropped 2 bases and J dropped 2 bases, with 9 bases sitting between them. DNA for the CDR3: TGTGCCTGGAGTTGGGGGCTCAACACCGGGGAGCTGTTTTTT. It translates to CAWSWGLNTGELFF. Variable domain in full (rest from reference TRBV30 and TRBJ2-2): SQTIHQWPATLVQPVGSPLSLECTVEGTSNPNLYWYRQAAGRGLQLLFYSVGIGQISSEVPQNLSASRPQDRQFILSSKKLLLSDSGFYLCAWSWGLNTGELFFGEGSRLTVL.

The chain is built from TRBV29-1 and TRBJ2-7; either TRBD1 or TRBD2 may supply D (5 bases each). The CDR3 consists of 12 residues. V was trimmed by 0 bases and J by 9 bases, leaving 12 bases between them. The germline gives CDR1 SQVTM, CDR2 ANQGSEA. CDR3 in DNA: TGCAGCGTTGAAGATCAGAGGGACGGGCAGTACTTC. Translation: CSVEDQRDGQYF.

This rearrangement joins TRBV5-4 to TRBJ1-6; unclear D gene. V lost 4 bases, J lost 7 bases, and 15 bases lay in between. CDR3 length: 15 residues. Per germline, CDR1 SGHNT and CDR2 YYREEE (reference sequence). Written as DNA, the CDR3 is TGTGCCAGCAGCCTACTTGCCGGGGTAAATTCACCCCTCCACTTT. Residues: CASSLLAGVNSPLHF.